The present T cell receptor beta chain was sequenced within a study of blood T cell repertoires in COVID-19. Study-level background: PBMCs, B-cell-depleted T cells, or T cells were the source of the cDNA or gDNA that made up the material.

The CDR3 length is 16 residues. Trimming took 4 bases from V and 0 from J; bases not matched to a gene: 3. Germline CDR1 reads SGHRS; CDR2 reads YFSETQ. Sequencing used immunoSEQ multiplex PCR; TCRdb keeps in-frame clones, though not all of them. The sample has 65,000 to 75,000 clones; roughly 89% are singletons. This sequence was found in a woman aged 45-65 years with active COVID-19. The gene calls are TRBV5-1 and TRBJ2-3; 12 positions match TRBD2. The sequenced sample consisted of peripheral blood. The CDR3, as DNA: TGCGCCAGCAGCCCGGGGACTAGCGGGAGCACAGATACGCAGTATTTT. Translation gives CASSPGTSGSTDTQYF.